The 26 T cell receptor beta chains reported below all come from one sample, sequenced in a study of breast tumors, draining lymph nodes, adjacent tissues. TCRdb itself ran the multiplex PCR reads through MiXCR, one entry per CDR3 protein. The table records about 180,000 distinct CDR3 sequences, approximately 30% of them present only once. The lymph nodes were axillary draining lymph nodes from breast cancer patients. Sequencing was performed on axillary lymph node tissue. The receptors come from a female donor with breast cancer. Some clones in this sample may be carry-over from other donors' samples.

This clonotype was seen repeatedly, ten times or more. The rearrangement uses TRBV5-1 and TRBJ2-6; D might be TRBD2 (5 bases). The V gene lost 5 bases and the J gene lost 0 bases, with 15 bases spanning the gap. The germline V gene encodes CDR1 SGHRS and CDR2 YFSETQ. The CDR3 length is 17 residues. The CDR3 loop is CASSRTGIPSGANVLTF. For the CDR3, the DNA is TGCGCCAGCAGTCGAACGGGGATCCCCTCTGGGGCCAACGTCCTGACTTTC.

There are many counts of this clonotype. The chain employs TRBV10-1 and TRBJ2-2; D call uncertain. The CDR3 covers 14 residues. The V gene lost 0 bases and the J gene lost 6 bases, with 8 bases spanning the gap. Germline V CDR1 and CDR2: WNHNN, SYGVQD (reference sequence). This CDR3 reads CASSESWVSGELFF. For the CDR3, the DNA is TGCGCCAGCAGTGAGTCGTGGGTCTCCGGGGAGCTGTTTTTT.

This clonotype was picked up many times. This chain links TRBV2 with TRBJ1-5; D is undetermined. The V end lost 7 bases, the J end lost 7 bases, and 17 bases lay between the germline ends. Germline assignment: CDR1 SNHLY and CDR2 FYNNEI. The CDR3 is 14 residues long. The CDR3 loop is CASTPLAPGQPQHF. CDR3 DNA sequence: TGTGCCAGCACCCCCTTGGCCCCAGGACAGCCCCAGCATTTT.

This clonotype has at least ten counts. The V gene is TRBV25-1, the J gene TRBJ2-5; TRBD2 is a possible D gene (5 bases). Per germline, CDR1 MGHDK and CDR2 SYGVNS. Between the trimmed V and J ends, which lost 4 bases and 5 bases, there was a span of 14 bases. The CDR3 is 14 amino acids. The CDR3 sequence: CASSGFAGGETQYF. Written as DNA, the CDR3 is TGTGCCAGCAGTGGTTTTGCGGGCGGTGAGACCCAGTACTTC.

A remark on this clonotype: A clone one base away is much larger, so this may be a read error. This chain joins TRBV19 and TRBJ2-1; no clear D gene. Germline V lookup: CDR1 LNHDA, CDR2 SQIVND (reference sequence). The CDR3 spans 10 residues. CDR3 nucleotide sequence: TGTGCCAGTAGTTACAATGGGCAGTTCTTC. This gives the protein CASSYNGQFF.

A note on this clonotype: This may come from a read error, since a much larger clone is one base off. The chain is built from TRBV9 and TRBJ2-1, with 8 positions matching TRBD2. Per germline, CDR1 SGDLS and CDR2 YYNGEE. V shed 0 bases and J 9 bases; nucleotides not matched to a gene: 5. The CDR3 extends over 14 amino acids. For the CDR3, the DNA is TGTGCCAGCAGCGTAGCGGGAGGGCCGGGTGAGCAGTTCTTC. This encodes CASSVAGGPGEQFF.

This clonotype is a singleton in its sample. The chain joins TRBV29-1 to TRBJ1-4, with D possibly TRBD1 on 6 matching bases. The germline V and J ends were trimmed by 8 bases and 3 bases, with 13 bases remaining between them. Germline values: CDR1 SQVTM, CDR2 ANQGSEA. The CDR3 extends over 13 amino acids. CDR3 bases: TGCAGCTTACAGGGCTGGTCTAATGAAAAACTGTTTTTT. Translation: CSLQGWSNEKLFF. The full variable domain, its missing parts supplied by reference TRBV29-1 and TRBJ1-4, is SAVISQKPSRDICQRGTSLTIQCQVDSQVTMMFWYRQQPGQSLTLIATANQGSEATYESGFVIDKFPISRPNLTFSTLTVSNMSPEDSSIYLCSLQGWSNEKLFFGSGTQLSVL.

This clonotype was counted ten times or more. The chain joins TRBV6-6 to TRBJ2-2; perhaps TRBD2 as D (5 bases). The CDR3 spans 15 residues. The V end was cut by 4 bases, the J end by 6 bases, with 15 bases between. Germline V gives CDR1 MNHNY, CDR2 SVGAGI (reference sequence). DNA of the CDR3: TGTGCCAGCAGTTCCGAAGAGCGGAAGGCCGGGGAGCTGTTTTTT. This encodes CASSSEERKAGELFF.

This chain links TRBV7-3 with TRBJ2-7; 13 positions match TRBD2. After removal of 5 bases from V and 1 base from J, the junction contained 8 bases not matched to a gene. Germline-derived CDR1 and CDR2 are SGHTA and FQGTGA. The CDR3 has 17 residues. CDR3 region: CASSKGLAGLVSYEQYF. DNA for the CDR3: TGTGCCAGCAGCAAGGGACTAGCGGGGCTTGTTTCCTACGAGCAGTACTTC.

The V call is TRBV24-1, the J call TRBJ2-5; 9 bases are a match to TRBD1. Trimming took 1 base from V and 2 from J; bases not matched to a gene: 13. Germline V CDR1 and CDR2: KGHDR, SFDVKD. The CDR3 totals 19 residues. The CDR3 sequence is CATSDFTWGQGSRQETQYF. CDR3 DNA sequence: TGTGCCACCAGTGATTTTACCTGGGGACAGGGCTCCCGACAAGAGACCCAGTACTTC.

This clonotype was found a few times. A much larger clone is a single base away; this may be a read error. The CDR3 end shows no conserved phenylalanine or tryptophan, and so a read error is likely. The chain joins TRBV4-2 to TRBJ1-2; weak D call: TRBD1 (6 bases). Germline-derived CDR1 and CDR2 are LGHNA and YNFKEQ. CDR3 size: 16 residues. Trimming cost V 6 bases and J 2 bases, with 19 bases left between them. The CDR3 is CASSEARTGKNYGYTS. The CDR3 coding sequence is TGTGCCAGCAGTGAAGCCCGAACAGGGAAGAACTATGGCTACACCTCC.

This clonotype has at least ten counts. This chain links TRBV3-1 with TRBJ2-3, with a weak D call TRBD2 (6 bases). This CDR3 spans 16 amino acids. CDR1 is LGHDT and CDR2 is YNNKEL in the germline V gene (reference sequence). Trimming pared 2 bases from V and 0 bases from J, leaving 12 bases between. In DNA, the CDR3 is TGTGCCAGCAGCCAACGCCCTAGCGCGAGCACAGATACGCAGTATTTT. Translation: CASSQRPSASTDTQYF.

This clonotype is medium-sized within its sample. The chain joins TRBV29-1 to TRBJ1-2; the D is unclear. CDR3 size: 14 residues. The V gene's germline CDR1 is SQVTM and CDR2 ANQGSEA. With 3 bases removed from V and 0 bases from J, the gap between germline ends came to 11 bases. This CDR3 reads CSVEIALANYGYTF. For the CDR3, the DNA is TGCAGCGTTGAGATAGCGCTTGCTAACTATGGCTACACCTTC.

Remarks on this clonotype: One end of the junction varies from germline; a read error may be responsible. The rearrangement uses TRBV5-4 and TRBJ2-5; no reliable D call. Germline CDR1 is SGHNT and CDR2 is YYREEE (reference sequence). This CDR3 comprises 15 residues. CDR3 protein: CASGLIDSNQETQYF. The CDR3 DNA reads as TGTGCCAGCGGCTTGATTGACTCGAACCAAGAGACCCAGTACTTC. The entire variable domain, with the rest obtained from reference TRBV5-4 and TRBJ2-5, is as follows: ETGVTQSPTHLIKTRGQQVTLRCSSQSGHNTVSWYQQALGQGPQFIFQYYREEENGRGNFPPRFSGLQFPNYSSELNVNALELDDSALYLCASGLIDSNQETQYFGPGTRLLVL.

Ten or more counts support this clonotype. V usage is TRBV12-3 or TRBV12-4 and J usage is TRBJ2-7; 9 positions agree with TRBD1. This CDR3 has 15 residues. The ends lost 5 bases at V and 3 bases at J; junction bases unmatched: 8. CDR3 sequence (DNA): TGTGCCAGCAGTCACCGGGACAGGGCCCTCTACGAGCAGTACTTC. Translating it yields CASSHRDRALYEQYF.

This clonotype occurred many times. The chain uses TRBV5-1 and TRBJ1-3; no reliable D call. Trimming stripped 0 bases from V and 0 bases from J, with 1 base between. Germline assignment: CDR1 SGHRS and CDR2 YFSETQ. There are 13 residues in the CDR3. The CDR3 protein is CASSLGSGNTIYF. The CDR3 coding sequence is TGCGCCAGCAGCTTGGGCTCTGGAAACACCATATATTTT.

V is TRBV12-5 and J is TRBJ1-2; 9 positions agree with TRBD1. Germline V lookup: CDR1 LGHNT, CDR2 FRNRAP. The CDR3 runs 14 residues. Trimming took 6 bases from V and 7 from J; bases not matched to a gene: 9. In DNA, the CDR3 is TGTGCTAGTGGACTTGGGGACAGGGCTGGTGGCTACACCTTC. Amino acids: CASGLGDRAGGYTF. Complete variable domain (other parts from reference TRBV12-5 and TRBJ1-2): DARVTQTPRHKVTEMGQEVTMRCQPILGHNTVFWYRQTMMQGLELLAYFRNRAPLDDSGMPKDRFSAEMPDATLATLKIQPSEPRDSAVYFCASGLGDRAGGYTFGSGTRLTVV.

This rearrangement joins TRBV3-1 to TRBJ2-7, with 7 bases fitting TRBD1. The ends lost 7 bases at V and 4 bases at J; junction bases unmatched: 7. Germline CDR1 reads LGHDT; CDR2 reads YNNKEL (reference sequence). The CDR3 loop spans 13 amino acids. In nucleotides, the CDR3 is TGTGCCAGCACTAGGACAGGTTGGTACGAGCAGTACTTC. Residues: CASTRTGWYEQYF.

This clonotype was counted ten times or more. The chain's CDR3 is CSVEIAHSGNTIYF. CDR3 nucleotide sequence: TGCAGCGTTGAAATAGCCCACTCTGGAAACACCATATATTTT. The V gene is TRBV29-1, the J gene TRBJ1-3; D remains unclear. Between the trimmed V and J ends, which lost 2 bases and 0 bases, there was a span of 8 bases. Germline-derived CDR1 and CDR2 are SQVTM and ANQGSEA. The CDR3 has 14 amino acids. Looking up the rest from reference TRBV29-1 and TRBJ1-3 gives the full variable domain: SAVISQKPSRDICQRGTSLTIQCQVDSQVTMMFWYRQQPGQSLTLIATANQGSEATYESGFVIDKFPISRPNLTFSTLTVSNMSPEDSSIYLCSVEIAHSGNTIYFGEGSWLTVV.

This clonotype was recorded many times. The rearrangement uses TRBV11-2 and TRBJ2-7, with TRBD1 matching over 10 bases. Germline values: CDR1 SGHAT, CDR2 FQNNGV. There are 15 residues in the CDR3. J lost 3 bases, V lost 6 bases, and 8 bases had no gene match. The CDR3 sequence: CASRPPGQGHYEQYF. In nucleotides, the CDR3 is TGTGCCAGCAGACCCCCGGGACAGGGGCACTACGAGCAGTACTTC.

This rearrangement joins TRBV15 to TRBJ1-2; D is unclear. V lost 0 bases, J lost 8 bases, and 19 bases lay in between. Germline assignment: CDR1 LNHNV and CDR2 YYDKDF (reference sequence). CDR3 length: 16 residues. CDR3 region: CATSRDRGIGVYGYTF. The CDR3, as DNA: TGTGCCACCAGCAGAGATCGAGGTATAGGCGTTTACGGCTACACCTTC.

The table lists this clonotype with a few counts. The rearrangement links TRBV2 to TRBJ1-1; 7 bases are a match to TRBD1. The germline V gene has CDR1 SNHLY and CDR2 FYNNEI. J gave up 5 bases and V 3 bases, and 6 bases lay outside the gene matches. The CDR3 length is 14 residues. DNA of the CDR3: TGTGCCAGCAGTGATAAGCCAGGGGGGACTGAAGCTTTCTTT. Translation gives CASSDKPGGTEAFF.

In its sample, this clonotype was seen many times. The V call is TRBV2, the J call TRBJ2-2, with 10 bases aligning to TRBD2. This CDR3 comprises 16 residues. Germline loops: CDR1 SNHLY, CDR2 FYNNEI. V was clipped by 3 bases and J by 6 bases; unmatched bases: 7. The CDR3 loop reads CASSDIVAGGSGELFF. CDR3 DNA: TGTGCCAGCAGTGATATTGTAGCGGGGGGTTCCGGGGAGCTGTTTTTT. Based on the CDR3 plus reference TRBV2 and TRBJ2-2, the full variable domain is EPEVTQTPSHQVTQMGQEVILRCVPISNHLYFYWYRQILGQKVEFLVSFYNNEISEKSEIFDDQFSVERPDGSNFTLKIRSTKLEDSAMYFCASSDIVAGGSGELFFGEGSRLTVL.

This clonotype occurred a few times. The chain combines TRBV5-4 with TRBJ1-2; D is ambiguous. The CDR3 totals 16 residues. V dropped 3 bases and J dropped 5 bases, with 20 bases sitting between them. CDR1 SGHNT and CDR2 YYREEE come from the germline V gene (reference sequence). The CDR3 DNA reads as TGTGCCAGCAGCTGGGTACATACGGCAGGAGGGTATGGCTACACCTTC. Its protein product is CASSWVHTAGGYGYTF.

This rearrangement joins TRBV28 to TRBJ2-3; 7 nucleotides agree with TRBD1. V gave up 5 bases and J gave up 6 bases; unmatched junction bases: 17. Germline values: CDR1 MDHEN, CDR2 SYDVKM. This CDR3 comprises 17 residues. CDR3 sequence (DNA): TGTGCCAGCAGTGCGGGCTTCCCGACAGGGCGTGACGATACGCAGTATTTT. This gives the protein CASSAGFPTGRDDTQYF.

This clonotype was counted at least ten times. The J gene is TRBJ2-7, the V gene TRBV9, with D possibly TRBD2 on 5 matching bases. The germline CDR1 and CDR2 sequences are SGDLS and YYNGEE. Deletions cut 5 bases from V and 3 bases from J, with 12 bases between. The CDR3 sequence is 13 residues long. The CDR3 reads CASSSLEDYEQYF. CDR3 coding DNA: TGTGCCAGCAGTTCTTTGGAGGACTACGAGCAGTACTTC. Full variable domain (remainder filled in from reference TRBV9 and TRBJ2-7): DSGVTQTPKHLITATGQRVTLRCSPRSGDLSVYWYQQSLDQGLQFLIQYYNGEERAKGNILERFSAQQFPDLHSELNLSSLELGDSALYFCASSSLEDYEQYFGPGTRLTVT.